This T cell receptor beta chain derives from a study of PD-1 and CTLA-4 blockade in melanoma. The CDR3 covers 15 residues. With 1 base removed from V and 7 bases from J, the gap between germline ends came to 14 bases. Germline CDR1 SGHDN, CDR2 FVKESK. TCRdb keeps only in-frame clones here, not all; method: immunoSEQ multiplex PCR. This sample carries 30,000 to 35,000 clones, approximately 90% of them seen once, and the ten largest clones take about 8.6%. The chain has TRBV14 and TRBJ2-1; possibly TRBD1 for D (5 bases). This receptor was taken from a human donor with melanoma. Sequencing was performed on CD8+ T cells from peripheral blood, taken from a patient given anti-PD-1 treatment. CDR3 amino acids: CASSQGGALPNEQFF. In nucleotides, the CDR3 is TGTGCCAGCAGCCAAGGTGGGGCCCTCCCGAATGAGCAGTTCTTC.